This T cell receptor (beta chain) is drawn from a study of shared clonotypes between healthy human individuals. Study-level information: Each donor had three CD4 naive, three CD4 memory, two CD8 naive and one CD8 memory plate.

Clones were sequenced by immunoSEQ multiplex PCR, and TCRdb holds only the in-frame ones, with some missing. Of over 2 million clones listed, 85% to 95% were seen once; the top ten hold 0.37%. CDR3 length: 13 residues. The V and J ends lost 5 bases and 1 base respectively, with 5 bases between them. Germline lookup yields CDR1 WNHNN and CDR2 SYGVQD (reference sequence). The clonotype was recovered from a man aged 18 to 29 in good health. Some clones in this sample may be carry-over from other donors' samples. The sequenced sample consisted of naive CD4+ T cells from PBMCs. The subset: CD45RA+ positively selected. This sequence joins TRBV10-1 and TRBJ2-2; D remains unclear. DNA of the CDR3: TGCGCCAGCAGTCCGATGAACACCGGGGAGCTGTTTTTT. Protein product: CASSPMNTGELFF.